The source of this TCR beta chain is a study of cytotoxic CD8 clonotypes in ibrutinib-treated CLL. Turning to the study itself: In all, about eleven patients were relapsed/refractory, approximately 14 were treatment-naive and about 18 were IGHV unmutated. Averaging across samples gave approximately 250,000 productive templates and 94,082 productive rearrangements.

Study-wide findings and caveats: The times at which samples were taken varied between sustained-remission and progressing patients.

The germline gives CDR1 LNHDA, CDR2 SQIVND (reference sequence). The CDR3 contains 17 residues. With 3 bases clipped from V and 5 bases from J, the junction kept 6 bases outside the gene matches. The method was immunoSEQ multiplex PCR; TCRdb's version includes in-frame clones alone and lacks a portion of them. The table lists 76,000 or so clones, approximately 87% of them singletons, with about 36% in the top ten. Concerning this clone itself: The antigen remains undetermined.

This receptor was obtained from a human donor with chronic lymphocytic leukemia. The J gene is TRBJ2-3, the V gene TRBV19, with TRBD2 matching 15 bases. Sequencing used PBMCs, obtained after 24 months of ibrutinib treatment. The CDR3 here is CASSIPGLAGGGDTQYF. The CDR3 DNA reads as TGTGCCAGTAGTATCCCGGGACTAGCGGGAGGTGGAGATACGCAGTATTTT.